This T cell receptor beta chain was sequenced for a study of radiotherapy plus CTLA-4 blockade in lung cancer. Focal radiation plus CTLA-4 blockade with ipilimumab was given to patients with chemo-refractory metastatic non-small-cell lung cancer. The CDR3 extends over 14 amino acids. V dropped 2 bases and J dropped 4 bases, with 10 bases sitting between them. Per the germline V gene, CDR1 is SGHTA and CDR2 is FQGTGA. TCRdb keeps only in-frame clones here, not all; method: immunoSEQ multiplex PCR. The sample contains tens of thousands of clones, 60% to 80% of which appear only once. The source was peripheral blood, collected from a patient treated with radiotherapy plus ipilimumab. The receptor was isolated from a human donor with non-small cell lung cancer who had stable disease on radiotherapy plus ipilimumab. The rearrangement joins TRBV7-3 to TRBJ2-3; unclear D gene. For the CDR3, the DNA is TGTGCCAGCAGCTTAGTTAGTTCGGCAGATACGCAGTATTTT. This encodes CASSLVSSADTQYF. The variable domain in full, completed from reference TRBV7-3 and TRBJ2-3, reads GAGVSQTPSNKVTEKGKYVELRCDPISGHTALYWYRQSLGQGPEFLIYFQGTGAADDSGLPNDRFFAVRPEGSVSTLKIQRTERGDSAVYLCASSLVSSADTQYFGPGTRLTVL.